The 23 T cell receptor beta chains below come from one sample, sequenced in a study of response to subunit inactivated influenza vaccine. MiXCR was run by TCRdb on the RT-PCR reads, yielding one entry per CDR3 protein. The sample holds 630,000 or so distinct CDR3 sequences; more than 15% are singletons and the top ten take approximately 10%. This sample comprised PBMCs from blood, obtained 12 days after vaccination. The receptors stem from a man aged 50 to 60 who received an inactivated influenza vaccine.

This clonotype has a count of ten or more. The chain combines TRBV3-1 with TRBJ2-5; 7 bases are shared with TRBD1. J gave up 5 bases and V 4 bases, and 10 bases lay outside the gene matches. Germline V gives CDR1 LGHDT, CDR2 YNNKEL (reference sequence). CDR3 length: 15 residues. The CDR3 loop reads CASSPRHDRAETQYF. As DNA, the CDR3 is TGTGCCAGCAGCCCTCGTCATGACAGGGCTGAGACCCAGTACTTC.

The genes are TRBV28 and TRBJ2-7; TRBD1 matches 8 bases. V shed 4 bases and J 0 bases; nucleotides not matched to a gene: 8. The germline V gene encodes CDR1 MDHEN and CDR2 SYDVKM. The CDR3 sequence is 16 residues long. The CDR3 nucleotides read TGTGCCAGCAGTTCACAGGACAGGGTCCACTCCTACGAGCAGTACTTC. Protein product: CASSSQDRVHSYEQYF.

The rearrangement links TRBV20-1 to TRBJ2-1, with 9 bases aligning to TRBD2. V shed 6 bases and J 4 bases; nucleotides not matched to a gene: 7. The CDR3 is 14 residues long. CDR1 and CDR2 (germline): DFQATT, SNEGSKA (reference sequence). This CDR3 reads CSANLAGFYNEQFF. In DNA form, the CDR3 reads TGCAGTGCCAATCTAGCGGGATTTTACAATGAGCAGTTCTTC.

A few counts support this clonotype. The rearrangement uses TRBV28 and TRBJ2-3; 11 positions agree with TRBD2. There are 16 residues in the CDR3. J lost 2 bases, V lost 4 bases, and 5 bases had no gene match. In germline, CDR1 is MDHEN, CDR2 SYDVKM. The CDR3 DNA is TGTGCCAGCAGTTCAACTAGCGGGGGAGTCACAGATACGCAGTATTTT. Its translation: CASSSTSGGVTDTQYF.

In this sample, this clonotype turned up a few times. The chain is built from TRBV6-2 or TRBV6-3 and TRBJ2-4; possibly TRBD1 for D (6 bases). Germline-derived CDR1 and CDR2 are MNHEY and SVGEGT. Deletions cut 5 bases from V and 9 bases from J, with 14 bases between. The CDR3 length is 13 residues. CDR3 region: CASSQGTLGIQYF. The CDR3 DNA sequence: TGTGCCAGCAGTCAGGGGACACTAGGCATTCAGTACTTC.

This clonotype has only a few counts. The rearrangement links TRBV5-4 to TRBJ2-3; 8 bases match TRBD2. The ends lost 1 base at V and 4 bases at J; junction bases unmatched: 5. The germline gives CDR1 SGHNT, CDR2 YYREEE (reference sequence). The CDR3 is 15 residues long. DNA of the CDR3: TGTGCCAGCAGCTTGCGACTAGCGATCCCAGATACGCAGTATTTT. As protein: CASSLRLAIPDTQYF.

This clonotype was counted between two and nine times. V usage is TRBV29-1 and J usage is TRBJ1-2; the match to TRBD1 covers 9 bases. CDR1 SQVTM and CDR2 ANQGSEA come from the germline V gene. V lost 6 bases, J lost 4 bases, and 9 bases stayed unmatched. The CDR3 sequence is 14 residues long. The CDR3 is CSVGGTGYSYGYTF. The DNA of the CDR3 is TGCAGCGTCGGTGGGACAGGGTACAGCTATGGCTACACCTTC.

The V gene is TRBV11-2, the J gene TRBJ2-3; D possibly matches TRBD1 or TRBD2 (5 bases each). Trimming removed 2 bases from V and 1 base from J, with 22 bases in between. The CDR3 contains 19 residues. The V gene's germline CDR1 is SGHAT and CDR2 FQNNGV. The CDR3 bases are TGTGCCAGCAGCTTAATCGCGGTGGGGCACGGGACCGGCACAGATACGCAGTATTTT. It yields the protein CASSLIAVGHGTGTDTQYF.

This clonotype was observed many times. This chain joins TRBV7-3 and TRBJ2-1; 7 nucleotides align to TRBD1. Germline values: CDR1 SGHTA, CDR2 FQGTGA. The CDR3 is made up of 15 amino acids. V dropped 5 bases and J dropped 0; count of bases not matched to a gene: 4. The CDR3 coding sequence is TGTGCCAGCAGCATGCGACAGGGCTCCTACAATGAGCAGTTCTTC. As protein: CASSMRQGSYNEQFF.

The CDR3 loop is CASSPDSFVGEQYF. CDR3 in DNA: TGTGCCAGCTCACCGGACAGTTTCGTGGGAGAGCAGTACTTC. The V and J genes are TRBV18 and TRBJ2-7, with a possible D match to TRBD1 (6 bases). This CDR3 has 14 amino acids. The germline V and J ends were trimmed by 3 bases and 7 bases, with 16 bases remaining between them. Looked up from germline, CDR1 is KGHSH and CDR2 is LQKENI.

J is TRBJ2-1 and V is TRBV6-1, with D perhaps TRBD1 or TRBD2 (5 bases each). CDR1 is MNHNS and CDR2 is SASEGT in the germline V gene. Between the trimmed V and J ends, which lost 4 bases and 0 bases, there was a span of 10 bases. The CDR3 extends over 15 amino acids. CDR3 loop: CASSVSGTSYNEQFF. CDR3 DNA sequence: TGTGCCAGCAGTGTTAGTGGGACCTCCTACAATGAGCAGTTCTTC.

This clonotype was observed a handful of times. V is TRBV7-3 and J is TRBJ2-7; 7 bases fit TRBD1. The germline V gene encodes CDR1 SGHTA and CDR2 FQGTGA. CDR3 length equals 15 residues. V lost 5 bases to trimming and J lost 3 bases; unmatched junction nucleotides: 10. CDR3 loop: CASSISPGQNYEQYF. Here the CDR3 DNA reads TGTGCCAGCAGCATCAGCCCGGGACAGAACTACGAGCAGTACTTC.

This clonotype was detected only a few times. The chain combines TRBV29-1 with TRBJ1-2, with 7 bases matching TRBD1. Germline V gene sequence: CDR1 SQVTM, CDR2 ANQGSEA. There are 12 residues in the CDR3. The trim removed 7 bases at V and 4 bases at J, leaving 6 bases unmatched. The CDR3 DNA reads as TGCAGCGCCGCGACAGGGCGCTATGGCTACACCTTC. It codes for CSAATGRYGYTF.

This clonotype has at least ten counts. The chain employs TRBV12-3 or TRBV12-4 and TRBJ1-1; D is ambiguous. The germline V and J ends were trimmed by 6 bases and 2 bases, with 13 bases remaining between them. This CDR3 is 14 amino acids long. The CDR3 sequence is CASSLTDRNTEAFF. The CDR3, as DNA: TGTGCCAGCAGCCTGACGGACCGCAACACTGAAGCTTTCTTT.

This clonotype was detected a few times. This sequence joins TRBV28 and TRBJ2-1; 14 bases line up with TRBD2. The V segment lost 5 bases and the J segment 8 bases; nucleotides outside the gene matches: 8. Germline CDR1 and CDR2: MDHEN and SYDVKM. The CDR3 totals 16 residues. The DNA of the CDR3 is TGTGCCAGCAGTCAGGGACTAGCGGGAGTTCTCCATGAGCAGTTCTTC. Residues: CASSQGLAGVLHEQFF.

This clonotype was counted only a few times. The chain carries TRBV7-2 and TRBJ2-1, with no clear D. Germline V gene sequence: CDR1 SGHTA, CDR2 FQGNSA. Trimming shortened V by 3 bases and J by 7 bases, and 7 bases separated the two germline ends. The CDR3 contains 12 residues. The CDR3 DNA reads TGTGCCAGCAGCTTCATGGGGAATGAGCAGTTCTTC. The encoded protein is CASSFMGNEQFF.

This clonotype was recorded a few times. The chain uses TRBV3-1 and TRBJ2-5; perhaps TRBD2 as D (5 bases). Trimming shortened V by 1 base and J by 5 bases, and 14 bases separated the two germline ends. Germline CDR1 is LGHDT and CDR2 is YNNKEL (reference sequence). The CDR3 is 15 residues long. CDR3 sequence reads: CASSQGNSGWETQYF. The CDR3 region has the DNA TGTGCCAGCAGCCAAGGCAACTCGGGGTGGGAGACCCAGTACTTC.

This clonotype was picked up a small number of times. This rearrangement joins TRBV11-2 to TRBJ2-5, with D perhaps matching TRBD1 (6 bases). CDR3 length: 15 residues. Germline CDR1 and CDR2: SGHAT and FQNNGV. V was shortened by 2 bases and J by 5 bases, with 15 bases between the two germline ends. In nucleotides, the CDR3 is TGTGCCAGCAGCTTATTGGCAGGGGCGGTGGAGACCCAGTACTTC. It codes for CASSLLAGAVETQYF. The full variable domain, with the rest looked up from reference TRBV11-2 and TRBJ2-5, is EAGVAQSPRYKIIEKRQSVAFWCNPISGHATLYWYQQILGQGPKLLIQFQNNGVVDDSQLPKDRFSAERLKGVDSTLKIQPAKLEDSAVYLCASSLLAGAVETQYFGPGTRLLVL.

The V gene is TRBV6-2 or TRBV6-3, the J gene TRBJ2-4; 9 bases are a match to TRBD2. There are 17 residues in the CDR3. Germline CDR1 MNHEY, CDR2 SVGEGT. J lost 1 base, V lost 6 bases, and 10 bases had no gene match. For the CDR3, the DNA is TGTGCCAGCAGACCCGGACTAGCGCATGCGGCCAAAAACATTCAGTACTTC. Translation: CASRPGLAHAAKNIQYF.

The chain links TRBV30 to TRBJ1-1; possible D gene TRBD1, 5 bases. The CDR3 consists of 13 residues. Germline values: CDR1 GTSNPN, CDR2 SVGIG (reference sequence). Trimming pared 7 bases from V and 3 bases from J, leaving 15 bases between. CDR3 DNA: TGTGCCTCCACCCGGGGCGGGTACACTGAAGCTTTCTTT. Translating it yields CASTRGGYTEAFF.

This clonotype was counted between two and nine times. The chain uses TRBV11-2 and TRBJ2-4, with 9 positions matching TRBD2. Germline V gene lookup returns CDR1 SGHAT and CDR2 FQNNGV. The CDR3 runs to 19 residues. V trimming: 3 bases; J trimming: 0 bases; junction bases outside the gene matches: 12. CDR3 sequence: CASSLVGAGGLLAKNIQYF. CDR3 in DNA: TGTGCCAGCAGCTTGGTTGGAGCGGGAGGCCTCTTAGCCAAAAACATTCAGTACTTC.

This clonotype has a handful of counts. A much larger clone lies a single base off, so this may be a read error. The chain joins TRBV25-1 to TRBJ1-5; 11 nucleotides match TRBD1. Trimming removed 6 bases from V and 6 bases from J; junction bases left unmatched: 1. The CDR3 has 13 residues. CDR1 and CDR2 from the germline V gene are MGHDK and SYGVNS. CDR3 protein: CASRGTGGQPQHF. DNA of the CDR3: TGTGCCAGCAGGGGGACAGGGGGTCAGCCCCAGCATTTT.

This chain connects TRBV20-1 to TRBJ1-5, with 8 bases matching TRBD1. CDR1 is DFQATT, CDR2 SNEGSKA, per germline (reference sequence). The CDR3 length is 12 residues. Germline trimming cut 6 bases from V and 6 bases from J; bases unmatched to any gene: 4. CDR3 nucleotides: TGCAGTGCCAACGGACAGGGTCAGCCCCAGCATTTT. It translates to CSANGQGQPQHF.